This T cell receptor beta chain was retrieved from a study of a mutant IDH1 vaccine in newly diagnosed glioma. At the level of the study: Patients had received radiotherapy, temozolomide, or both previously, most receiving both.

Between the trimmed V and J ends, which lost 5 bases and 1 base, there was a span of 5 bases. Looked up from germline, CDR1 is SEHNR and CDR2 is FQNEAQ (reference sequence). The CDR3 spans 12 residues. As concerns this clone: Antigen specificity is unknown.

Regarding time point: baseline, week 1 (first vaccination visit). The treatment: pre-vaccination baseline after standard-of-care therapy. New astrocytomas of WHO grade 3 or 4 that were IDH1-mutant and ATRX-lost were found in the donors. The study, taken as a whole, reports: It seemed that pseudoprogression was not linked to changes in the top peripheral T cell clonotypes.

Assay used: immunoSEQ multiplex PCR; TCRdb lists only in-frame clones, some missing. This table has approximately 54,000 clones, approximately 81% appearing once. The receptor was isolated from a man aged 18 to 30 with glioma. The rearrangement links TRBV7-9 to TRBJ1-1; the D is unclear. The sequencing used PBMCs, collected from a glioma patient treated with radiotherapy, temozolomide or both. The CDR3 loop is CASSHQNTEAFF. In DNA form, the CDR3 reads TGTGCCAGCAGCCACCAGAACACTGAAGCTTTCTTT.